The 19 T cell receptor beta chains below were found in one sample sequenced in a study of identical twins. TCRdb recomputed calls from the 5' RACE reads with MiXCR, one row per CDR3 protein. Of 450,000 or so distinct CDR3 sequences in the sample, about 24% are singletons; the top ten hold 2.9%. These data were likewise used in another study, on T cells expressing NK-cell markers.

The source material was CD4+ T cells sorted from blood. The receptor source for this set is a woman aged 18-30 years in good health.

The chain couples TRBV12-3 or TRBV12-4 to TRBJ1-4, with 7 positions matching TRBD1. Losses at the gene ends were 9 bases for V and 7 bases for J; bases not matched to a gene: 8. The CDR3 covers 13 residues. The CDR3 DNA sequence: TGTGCCAGTCAGGGGGTCTGGGGTGAAAAACTGTTTTTT. Translation gives CASQGVWGEKLFF.

This clonotype was seen a few times. V usage is TRBV9 and J usage is TRBJ2-3; 8 bases map to TRBD1. The V gene end was trimmed by 4 bases and the J gene end by 4 bases; junction bases not matched to a gene: 8. The CDR3 contains 15 residues. Germline V gene sequence: CDR1 SGDLS, CDR2 YYNGEE. The CDR3 DNA is TGTGCCAGCAGCTCCCGGACAGGGACAGCAGATACGCAGTATTTT. This gives the protein CASSSRTGTADTQYF.

J is TRBJ2-3 and V is TRBV11-1; 11 nucleotides agree with TRBD2. Germline values: CDR1 SGHAT, CDR2 FQDESV (reference sequence). With V trimmed by 4 bases and J by 3 bases, 15 bases remained unmatched. This CDR3 has 19 residues. In nucleotides, the CDR3 is TGTGCCAGCAGCTCCCCGGGCTCCACGACTAGCGGGAAAACAGATACGCAGTATTTT. Residues: CASSSPGSTTSGKTDTQYF. Full variable domain (remainder filled in from reference TRBV11-1 and TRBJ2-3): EAEVAQSPRYKITEKSQAVAFWCDPISGHATLYWYRQILGQGPELLVQFQDESVVDDSQLPKDRFSAERLKGVDSTLKIQPAELGDSAMYLCASSSPGSTTSGKTDTQYFGPGTRLTVL.

The gene calls are TRBV12-3 or TRBV12-4 and TRBJ1-2, with D uncertain. The CDR3 loop spans 14 amino acids. V lost 5 bases and J lost 4, with 14 bases in between. The CDR3 coding sequence is TGTGCCAGCAGTAGCTCGGGCCGATCCTATGGCTACACCTTC. This encodes CASSSSGRSYGYTF.

The chain joins TRBV5-1 to TRBJ2-3, with D maybe TRBD1 (7 bases). The V gene lost 3 bases and the J gene lost 6 bases, with 14 bases spanning the gap. The CDR3 is 14 amino acids. Germline CDR1 and CDR2: SGHRS and YFSETQ. The DNA of the CDR3 is TGCGCCAGCAGCTCCAGGGGGGTGGGGGATACGCAGTATTTT. It translates to CASSSRGVGDTQYF. Full variable domain (missing parts from reference TRBV5-1 and TRBJ2-3): KAGVTQTPRYLIKTRGQQVTLSCSPISGHRSVSWYQQTPGQGLQFLFEYFSETQRNKGNFPGRFSGRQFSNSRSEMNVSTLELGDSALYLCASSSRGVGDTQYFGPGTRLTVL.

This chain links TRBV20-1 with TRBJ2-3; the D is unclear. Germline V lookup: CDR1 DFQATT, CDR2 SNEGSKA (reference sequence). The CDR3 is 14 residues long. The germline V and J ends were trimmed by 6 bases and 2 bases, with 15 bases remaining between them. The CDR3 here is CSARRPRTTDTQYF. The CDR3 DNA reads as TGCAGTGCCCGCCGACCTCGAACCACAGATACGCAGTATTTT.

The chain carries TRBV2 and TRBJ2-3; TRBD2 aligns across 8 bases. Germline assignment: CDR1 SNHLY and CDR2 FYNNEI. The CDR3 length is 17 residues. The CDR3 reads CSSRRGRGGSSTDTQYF. CDR3 nucleotides: TGTAGCAGCAGGAGGGGACGCGGGGGGTCTAGCACAGATACGCAGTATTTT.

This chain connects TRBV7-2 to TRBJ2-7, with D hard to call. CDR3 length: 12 residues. V was pared by 1 base and J by 6 bases, with 7 bases between. Germline CDR1 reads SGHTA; CDR2 reads FQGNSA. DNA for the CDR3: TGTGCCAGCAGCTTAGGGAGAACCGAGCAGTACTTC. Protein: CASSLGRTEQYF.

This clonotype was counted a few times. The chain carries TRBV5-1 and TRBJ2-1; 7 bases line up with TRBD2. The CDR3 runs to 18 residues. V was pared by 2 bases and J by 6 bases, with 17 bases of the junction left unmatched. Germline V gene sequence: CDR1 SGHRS, CDR2 YFSETQ. The CDR3 is CASSFFVAGAGVVNEQFF. The CDR3, as DNA: TGCGCCAGCAGCTTTTTTGTCGCCGGGGCGGGGGTGGTCAATGAGCAGTTCTTC.

This clonotype was picked up a small number of times. The chain employs TRBV6-5 and TRBJ2-3; D ambiguous. The length of the CDR3 is 15 residues. V lost 2 bases, J lost 4 bases, and 13 bases lay in between. Germline lookup yields CDR1 MNHEY and CDR2 SVGAGI. The CDR3 DNA follows: TGTGCCAGCAGTTACGAGCTTCTCAGCGCAGATACGCAGTATTTT. This encodes CASSYELLSADTQYF.

V gene TRBV10-3 combines with J gene TRBJ2-1; D gene uncertain. Looked up from germline, CDR1 is ENHRY and CDR2 is SYGVKD. V gave up 8 bases and J gave up 6 bases, with 11 bases separating them. The length of the CDR3 is 12 residues. This chain's CDR3 is CAISSTGNEQFF. CDR3 bases: TGTGCCATCTCAAGTACCGGCAATGAGCAGTTCTTC.

The chain is built from TRBV5-6 and TRBJ2-3; maybe TRBD2 (7 bases). The CDR3 is 16 amino acids. Per the germline V gene, CDR1 is SGHDT and CDR2 is YYEEEE. Trimming cost V 1 base and J 3 bases, with 15 bases left between them. In DNA form, the CDR3 reads TGTGCCAGCAGCTTGAGGGGGGGCCTTAGGACAGATACGCAGTATTTT. Amino acids: CASSLRGGLRTDTQYF.

V is TRBV6-2 or TRBV6-3 and J is TRBJ2-1; 11 positions match TRBD2. V shed 6 bases, J shed 8 bases, and the junction held 6 bases outside the gene matches. This CDR3 has 14 amino acids. Germline V CDR1 and CDR2: MNHEY, SVGEGT. CDR3 loop: CASRASGGSDEQFF. For the CDR3, the DNA is TGTGCCAGCAGAGCTAGCGGGGGGAGTGATGAGCAGTTCTTC.

This clonotype was observed a handful of times. The chain couples TRBV7-9 to TRBJ2-7; 7 bases match TRBD1. With V trimmed by 5 bases and J by 7 bases, 8 bases remained unmatched. The germline gives CDR1 SEHNR, CDR2 FQNEAQ (reference sequence). The CDR3 sequence is 13 residues long. As DNA, the CDR3 is TGTGCCAGCAGCCCGAAGGGGGCAGAGGAGCAGTACTTC. Its protein is CASSPKGAEEQYF.

This clonotype came up many times. V and J are TRBV7-9 and TRBJ2-3, with a possible D match to TRBD1 (6 bases). The CDR3 sequence is 14 residues long. V gave up 1 base and J gave up 2 bases, with 7 bases separating them. CDR1 and CDR2 from the germline V gene are SEHNR and FQNEAQ (reference sequence). In DNA, the CDR3 is TGTGCCAGCAGCTTAGGGGGGCCCACAGATACGCAGTATTTT. As protein: CASSLGGPTDTQYF.

This clonotype was observed a handful of times. J is TRBJ2-7 and V is TRBV20-1, with 8 bases aligning to TRBD1. V lost 3 bases to trimming and J lost 3 bases; unmatched junction nucleotides: 4. The CDR3 spans 13 residues. Germline-derived CDR1 and CDR2 are DFQATT and SNEGSKA (reference sequence). CDR3 nucleotide sequence: TGCAGTGCTAGGGGACAGGTTAACTACGAGCAGTACTTC. The encoded protein is CSARGQVNYEQYF.

Many counts were recorded for this clonotype. CDR3: CASSLRSQETQYF. The CDR3 nucleotides read TGTGCCAGCAGTTTACGCAGTCAAGAGACCCAGTACTTC. The rearrangement links TRBV5-6 to TRBJ2-5; D is unresolved. The CDR3 runs to 13 residues. V was shortened by 5 bases and J by 2 bases, with 10 bases between the two germline ends. The germline V gene has CDR1 SGHDT and CDR2 YYEEEE.

This clonotype was picked up many times. The V and J genes are TRBV29-1 and TRBJ2-1; no clear D. V was trimmed by 7 bases and J by 7 bases, leaving 14 bases between them. Germline V CDR1 and CDR2: SQVTM, ANQGSEA. The length of the CDR3 is 12 residues. In DNA, the CDR3 is TGCAGCGCAACCTCGGGCAGAAATGAGCAGTTCTTC. It is translated as CSATSGRNEQFF.

This clonotype has just a few counts. This chain connects TRBV12-3 or TRBV12-4 to TRBJ1-1; TRBD1 is a possible D gene (6 bases). The CDR3 is 13 amino acids. The V and J ends lost 8 bases and 5 bases respectively, with 15 bases between them. The CDR3 reads CASQGSFRTEAFF. In DNA form, the CDR3 reads TGTGCCAGCCAGGGGAGTTTTAGGACTGAAGCTTTCTTT.